This T cell receptor beta chain was sequenced for a study of shared clonotypes between healthy human individuals. Study observations and caveats: Non-shared clonotypes had lower generation probabilities than clonotypes shared by all four sorted-subset donors. Estimated clonotype richness was generally higher in naive than memory subsets.

CDR1 and CDR2 (germline): MNHEY, SVGAGI. V dropped 5 bases and J dropped 3; count of bases not matched to a gene: 7. The CDR3 loop spans 15 amino acids. An even split of each subset's genomic DNA across several immunoSEQ plates was performed. Repertoires were generated with immunoSEQ multiplex PCR, while TCRdb's copy carries only in-frame clones and drops some. The table lists millions of clones, more than 80% of them singletons, with 0.35% to 0.45% in the top ten. On this clone: No antigen is known for it.

Sequencing was done on a sample of naive CD4+ T cells from PBMCs. This sample's subset: CD45RA+ positively selected. The receptor's source is a man in his late teens or twenties in good health. Some clones in this sample may be carry-over from other donors' samples. The gene calls are TRBV6-5 and TRBJ2-7; 10 positions agree with TRBD2. This CDR3 reads CASSRGLAEIYEQYF. CDR3 DNA: TGTGCCAGCAGTCGCGGACTAGCGGAGATCTACGAGCAGTACTTC.